These 9 T cell receptor beta chains share one sample of origin, sequenced in a study of CD8+CD57+ T cells in acquired aplastic anemia. Profiling that covered TCR beta VDJ and CDR3 relied on genomic DNA as its template. TCRdb recomputed calls from the reads with MiXCR, one row per CDR3 protein. The table includes under 200,000 distinct CDR3 sequences, approximately 60% detected once. The sequenced material came from sorted CD4+, CD8+, or CD8+CD57+ T cells (not recorded which) from PBMCs. These receptors were obtained from a human donor in good health.

J is TRBJ1-2 and V is TRBV9, with D unresolved. CDR3 length: 12 amino acids. The V gene's germline CDR1 is SGDLS and CDR2 YYNGEE. Trimming removed 8 bases from V and 8 bases from J, with 16 bases in between. The CDR3 region is CASGGRSGGYTF. The CDR3 DNA sequence: TGTGCCAGTGGCGGACGCAGCGGGGGCTACACCTTC.

The rearrangement links TRBV7-8 to TRBJ2-7; no clear D. The length of the CDR3 is 14 residues. Germline assignment: CDR1 SGHVS and CDR2 FQNEAQ. Trimming cost V 5 bases and J 0 bases, with 11 bases left between them. The CDR3: CASSPSTSSYEQYF. The CDR3, as DNA: TGTGCCAGCAGCCCCTCGACGAGCTCCTACGAGCAGTACTTC.

This CDR3 reads CSATYNGRAVGTDTQYF. The CDR3 nucleotides are TGCAGTGCTACTTACAACGGGAGGGCCGTGGGAACAGATACGCAGTATTTT. The chain carries TRBV20-1 and TRBJ2-3; 8 bases fit TRBD2. This CDR3 is built from 17 residues. The trim removed 4 bases at V and 3 bases at J, leaving 15 bases unmatched. Germline lookup yields CDR1 DFQATT and CDR2 SNEGSKA (reference sequence).

V and J are TRBV5-1 and TRBJ1-1, with a possible D match to TRBD1 (5 bases). The CDR3 length is 14 residues. V lost 3 bases to trimming and J lost 7 bases, with 16 bases between them. CDR1 and CDR2 (germline): SGHRS, YFSETQ. The chain's CDR3 is CASSSLGRGDEAFF. The CDR3 DNA reads TGCGCCAGCAGCTCCCTGGGGAGGGGAGATGAAGCTTTCTTT. The full variable domain, in which reference TRBV5-1 and TRBJ1-1 provide the parts outside the CDR3, is KAGVTQTPRYLIKTRGQQVTLSCSPISGHRSVSWYQQTPGQGLQFLFEYFSETQRNKGNFPGRFSGRQFSNSRSEMNVSTLELGDSALYLCASSSLGRGDEAFFGQGTRLTVV.

In its sample, this clonotype was seen a few times. The chain couples TRBV7-9 to TRBJ1-4, with 9 positions matching TRBD1. V lost 1 base to trimming and J lost 12 bases; unmatched junction nucleotides: 9. The CDR3 consists of 15 residues. In germline, CDR1 is SEHNR, CDR2 FQNEAQ (reference sequence). This CDR3 reads CASSLVTGGSLELFF. Here the CDR3 DNA reads TGTGCCAGCAGCTTAGTCACAGGGGGCTCATTGGAACTGTTTTTT.

CDR3 sequence (DNA): TGTGCCAGCAGTGAACAGGGTGTAGGGAACACTGAAGCTTTCTTT. It specifies CASSEQGVGNTEAFF. This chain links TRBV5-6 with TRBJ1-1; possible D gene TRBD1, 6 bases. Trimming removed 5 bases from V and 1 base from J, with 15 bases in between. Looked up from germline, CDR1 is SGHDT and CDR2 is YYEEEE. This CDR3 is built from 15 residues.

Only a few counts were recorded for this clonotype. The rearrangement joins TRBV7-3 to TRBJ1-2; 7 bases line up with TRBD1. This CDR3 contains 14 residues. Losses at the gene ends were 2 bases for V and 2 bases for J; bases not matched to a gene: 2. CDR1 and CDR2 (germline): SGHTA, FQGTGA. The CDR3 reads CASSLVGGNYGYTF. In DNA, the CDR3 is TGTGCCAGCAGCTTAGTAGGGGGCAACTATGGCTACACCTTC. The full variable domain, its missing parts supplied by reference TRBV7-3 and TRBJ1-2, is GAGVSQTPSNKVTEKGKYVELRCDPISGHTALYWYRQSLGQGPEFLIYFQGTGAADDSGLPNDRFFAVRPEGSVSTLKIQRTERGDSAVYLCASSLVGGNYGYTFGSGTRLTVV.

The genes are TRBV7-6 and TRBJ2-3, with D perhaps TRBD1 or TRBD2 (5 bases each). The CDR3 loop spans 17 amino acids. Trimming stripped 2 bases from V and 11 bases from J, with 26 bases between. Germline CDR1 and CDR2: SGHVS and FNYEAQ. The CDR3 DNA follows: TGTGCCAGCAGCTTACTGGGCCCGGGGCTAGAGGGAAAGAGGCAGTATTTT. Encoded protein: CASSLLGPGLEGKRQYF.

The rearrangement joins TRBV30 to TRBJ1-1; D gene unclear. V gave up 3 bases and J gave up 2 bases, with 10 bases separating them. The CDR3 has 13 residues. Germline V gene lookup returns CDR1 GTSNPN and CDR2 SVGIG (reference sequence). The CDR3 spells CAWRVVGNTEAFF. The CDR3 DNA reads as TGTGCCTGGAGGGTGGTAGGAAACACTGAAGCTTTCTTT. Together with reference TRBV30 and TRBJ1-1, the CDR3 gives the full variable domain: SQTIHQWPATLVQPVGSPLSLECTVEGTSNPNLYWYRQAAGRGLQLLFYSVGIGQISSEVPQNLSASRPQDRQFILSSKKLLLSDSGFYLCAWRVVGNTEAFFGQGTRLTVV.